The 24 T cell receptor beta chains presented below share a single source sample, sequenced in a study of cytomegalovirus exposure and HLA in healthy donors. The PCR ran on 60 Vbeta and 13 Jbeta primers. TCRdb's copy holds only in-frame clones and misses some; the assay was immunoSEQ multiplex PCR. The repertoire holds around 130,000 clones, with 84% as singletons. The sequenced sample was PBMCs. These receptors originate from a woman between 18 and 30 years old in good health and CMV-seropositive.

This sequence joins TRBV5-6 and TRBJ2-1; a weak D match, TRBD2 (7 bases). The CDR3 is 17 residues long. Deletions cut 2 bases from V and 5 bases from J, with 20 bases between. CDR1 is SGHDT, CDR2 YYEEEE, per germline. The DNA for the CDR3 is TGTGCCAGCAGCTTTCTTAGATGGGAGGGGGTCGACAATGAGCAGTTCTTC. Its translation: CASSFLRWEGVDNEQFF. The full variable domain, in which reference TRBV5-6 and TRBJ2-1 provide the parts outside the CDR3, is DAGVTQSPTHLIKTRGQQVTLRCSPKSGHDTVSWYQQALGQGPQFIFQYYEEEERQRGNFPDRFSGHQFPNYSSELNVNALLLGDSALYLCASSFLRWEGVDNEQFFGPGTRLTVL.

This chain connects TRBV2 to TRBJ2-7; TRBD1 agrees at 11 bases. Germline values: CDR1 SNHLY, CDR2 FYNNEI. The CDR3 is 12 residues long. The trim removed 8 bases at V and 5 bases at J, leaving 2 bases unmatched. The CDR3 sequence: CASQGQGDEQYF. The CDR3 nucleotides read TGTGCCAGCCAGGGACAGGGGGACGAGCAGTACTTC. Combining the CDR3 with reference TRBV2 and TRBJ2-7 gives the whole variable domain EPEVTQTPSHQVTQMGQEVILRCVPISNHLYFYWYRQILGQKVEFLVSFYNNEISEKSEIFDDQFSVERPDGSNFTLKIRSTKLEDSAMYFCASQGQGDEQYFGPGTRLTVT.

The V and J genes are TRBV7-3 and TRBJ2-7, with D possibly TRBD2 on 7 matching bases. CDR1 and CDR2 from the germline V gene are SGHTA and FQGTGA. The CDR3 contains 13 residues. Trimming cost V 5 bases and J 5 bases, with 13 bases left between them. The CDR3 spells CASSQGGVDEQYF. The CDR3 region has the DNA TGTGCCAGCAGCCAAGGGGGGGTGGACGAGCAGTACTTC.

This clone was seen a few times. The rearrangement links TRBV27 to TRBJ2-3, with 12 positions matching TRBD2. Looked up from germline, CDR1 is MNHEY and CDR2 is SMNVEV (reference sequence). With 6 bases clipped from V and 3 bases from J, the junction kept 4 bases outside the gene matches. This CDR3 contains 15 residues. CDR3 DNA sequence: TGTGCCAGCAGAGGACTAGCGGGGATGACAGATACGCAGTATTTT. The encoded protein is CASRGLAGMTDTQYF.

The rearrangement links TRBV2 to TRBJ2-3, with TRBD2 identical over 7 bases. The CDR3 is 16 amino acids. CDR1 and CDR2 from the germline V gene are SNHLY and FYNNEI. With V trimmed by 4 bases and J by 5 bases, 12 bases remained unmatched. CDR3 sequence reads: CASSARPSGEVDTQYF. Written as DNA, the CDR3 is TGTGCCAGCAGTGCCCGGCCGAGCGGGGAAGTAGATACGCAGTATTTT.

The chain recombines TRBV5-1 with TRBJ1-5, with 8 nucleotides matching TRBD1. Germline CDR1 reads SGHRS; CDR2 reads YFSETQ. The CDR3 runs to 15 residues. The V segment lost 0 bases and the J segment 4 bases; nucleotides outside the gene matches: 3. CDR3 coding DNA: TGCGCCAGCAGCTTGGGGGACAGGTCTAATCAGCCCCAGCATTTT. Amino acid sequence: CASSLGDRSNQPQHF.

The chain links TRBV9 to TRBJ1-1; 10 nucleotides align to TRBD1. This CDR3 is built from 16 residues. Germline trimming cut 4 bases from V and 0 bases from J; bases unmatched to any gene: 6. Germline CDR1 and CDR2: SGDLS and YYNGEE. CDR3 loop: CASSSGQGLMNTEAFF. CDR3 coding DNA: TGTGCCAGCAGCTCGGGACAGGGGCTAATGAACACTGAAGCTTTCTTT. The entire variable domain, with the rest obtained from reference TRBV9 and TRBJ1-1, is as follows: DSGVTQTPKHLITATGQRVTLRCSPRSGDLSVYWYQQSLDQGLQFLIQYYNGEERAKGNILERFSAQQFPDLHSELNLSSLELGDSALYFCASSSGQGLMNTEAFFGQGTRLTVV.

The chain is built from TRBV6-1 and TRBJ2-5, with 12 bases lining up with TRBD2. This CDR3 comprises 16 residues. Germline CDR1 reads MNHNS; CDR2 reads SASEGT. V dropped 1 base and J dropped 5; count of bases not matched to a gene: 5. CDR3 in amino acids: CASSEGLAGGLETQYF. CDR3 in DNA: TGTGCCAGCAGTGAAGGCCTAGCGGGGGGGCTGGAGACCCAGTACTTC.

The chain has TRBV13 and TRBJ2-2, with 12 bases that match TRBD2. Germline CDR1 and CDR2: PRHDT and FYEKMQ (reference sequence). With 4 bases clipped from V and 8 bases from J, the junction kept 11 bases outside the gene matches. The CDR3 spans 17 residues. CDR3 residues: CASSSSSSGGAMGELFF. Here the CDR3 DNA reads TGTGCCAGCAGCTCCTCTTCTAGCGGGGGGGCCATGGGGGAGCTGTTTTTT.

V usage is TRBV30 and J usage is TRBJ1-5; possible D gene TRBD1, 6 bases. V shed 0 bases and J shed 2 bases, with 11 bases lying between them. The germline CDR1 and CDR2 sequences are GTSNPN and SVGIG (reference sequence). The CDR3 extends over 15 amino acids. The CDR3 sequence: CAWSVGGGRNQPQHF. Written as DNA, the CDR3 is TGTGCCTGGAGTGTCGGGGGGGGGCGCAATCAGCCCCAGCATTTT.

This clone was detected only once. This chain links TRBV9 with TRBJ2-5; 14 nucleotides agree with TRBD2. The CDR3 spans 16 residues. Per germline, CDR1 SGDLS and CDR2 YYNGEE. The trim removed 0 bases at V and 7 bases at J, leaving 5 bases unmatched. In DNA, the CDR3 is TGTGCCAGCAGCGTAGGGGGACTAGCGGGGGACACGACCCAGTACTTC. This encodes CASSVGGLAGDTTQYF.

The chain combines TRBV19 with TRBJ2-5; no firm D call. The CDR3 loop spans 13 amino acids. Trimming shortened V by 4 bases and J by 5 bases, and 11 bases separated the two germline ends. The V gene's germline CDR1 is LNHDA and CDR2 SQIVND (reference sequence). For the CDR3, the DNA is TGTGCCAGTAGTAGCGCGTCCGGGGAGACCCAGTACTTC. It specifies CASSSASGETQYF.

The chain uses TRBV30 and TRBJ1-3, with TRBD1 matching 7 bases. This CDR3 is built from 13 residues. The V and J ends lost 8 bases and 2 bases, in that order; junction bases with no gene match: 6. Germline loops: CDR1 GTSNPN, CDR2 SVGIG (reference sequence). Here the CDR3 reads CAHTGEAGNTIYF. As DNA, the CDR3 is TGTGCCCATACAGGGGAGGCTGGAAACACCATATATTTT.

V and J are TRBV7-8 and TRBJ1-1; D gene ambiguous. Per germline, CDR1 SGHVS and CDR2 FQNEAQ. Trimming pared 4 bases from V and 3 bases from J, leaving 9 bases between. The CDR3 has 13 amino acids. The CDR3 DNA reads TGTGCCAGCAGCTCACTCCCTCACACTGAAGCTTTCTTT. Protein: CASSSLPHTEAFF.

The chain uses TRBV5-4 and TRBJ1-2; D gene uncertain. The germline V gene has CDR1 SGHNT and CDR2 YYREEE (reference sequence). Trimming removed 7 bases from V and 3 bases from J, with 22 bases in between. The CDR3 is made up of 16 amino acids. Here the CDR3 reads CASFTQVSPRDYGYTF. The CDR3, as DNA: TGTGCCAGCTTCACCCAAGTTTCCCCGCGGGACTATGGCTACACCTTC.

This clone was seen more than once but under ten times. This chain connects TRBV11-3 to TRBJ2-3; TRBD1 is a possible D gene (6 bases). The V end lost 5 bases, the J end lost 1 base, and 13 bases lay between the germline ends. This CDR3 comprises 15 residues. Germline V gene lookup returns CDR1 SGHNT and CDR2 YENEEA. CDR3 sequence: CASSLGQFGTDTQYF. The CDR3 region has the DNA TGTGCCAGCAGCCTAGGACAGTTCGGCACAGATACGCAGTATTTT.

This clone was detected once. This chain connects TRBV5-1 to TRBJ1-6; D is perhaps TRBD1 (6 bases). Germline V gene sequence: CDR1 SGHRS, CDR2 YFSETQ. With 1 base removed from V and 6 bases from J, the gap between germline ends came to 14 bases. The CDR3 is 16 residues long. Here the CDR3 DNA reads TGCGCCAGCAGCTTGTTACAGGGTTCGGGTAATTCACCCCTCCACTTT. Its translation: CASSLLQGSGNSPLHF.

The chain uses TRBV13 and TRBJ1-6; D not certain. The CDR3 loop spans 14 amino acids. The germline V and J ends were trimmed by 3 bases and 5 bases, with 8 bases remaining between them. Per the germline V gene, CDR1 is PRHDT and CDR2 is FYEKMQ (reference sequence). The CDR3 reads CASSFGPDNSPLHF. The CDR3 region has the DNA TGTGCCAGCAGCTTTGGCCCAGATAATTCACCCCTCCACTTT.

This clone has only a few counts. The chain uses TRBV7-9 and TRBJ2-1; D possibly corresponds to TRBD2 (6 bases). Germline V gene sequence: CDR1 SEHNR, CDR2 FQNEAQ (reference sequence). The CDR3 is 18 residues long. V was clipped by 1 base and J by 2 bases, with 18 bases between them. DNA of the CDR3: TGTGCCAGCAGCTTAGACGTCGGGGGTTATCCTGCCTACAATGAGCAGTTCTTC. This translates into CASSLDVGGYPAYNEQFF.

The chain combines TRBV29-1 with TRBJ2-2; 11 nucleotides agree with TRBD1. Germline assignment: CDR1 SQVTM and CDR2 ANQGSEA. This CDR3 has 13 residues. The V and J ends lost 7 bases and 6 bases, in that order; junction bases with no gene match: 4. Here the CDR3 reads CSATDRGPGELFF. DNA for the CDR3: TGCAGCGCCACGGACAGGGGGCCCGGGGAGCTGTTTTTT.

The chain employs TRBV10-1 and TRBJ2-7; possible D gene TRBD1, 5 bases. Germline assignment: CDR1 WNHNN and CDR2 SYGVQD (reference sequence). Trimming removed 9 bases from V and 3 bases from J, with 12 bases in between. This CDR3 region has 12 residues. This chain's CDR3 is CARNRTLYEQYF. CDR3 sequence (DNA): TGCGCCAGGAACAGGACCCTCTACGAGCAGTACTTC.

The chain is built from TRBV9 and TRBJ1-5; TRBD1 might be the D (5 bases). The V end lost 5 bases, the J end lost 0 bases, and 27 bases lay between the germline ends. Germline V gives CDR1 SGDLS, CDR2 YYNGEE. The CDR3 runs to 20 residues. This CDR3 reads CASSDRVKGQTINSNQPQHF. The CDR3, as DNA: TGTGCCAGCAGTGACCGAGTTAAGGGGCAGACGATCAATAGCAATCAGCCCCAGCATTTT.

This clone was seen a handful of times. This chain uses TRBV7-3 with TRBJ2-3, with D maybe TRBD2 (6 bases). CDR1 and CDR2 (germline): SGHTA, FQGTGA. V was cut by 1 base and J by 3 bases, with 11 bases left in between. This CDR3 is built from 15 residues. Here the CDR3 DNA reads TGTGCCAGCAGCTTAAGCGGGAAAGGGACAGATACGCAGTATTTT. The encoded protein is CASSLSGKGTDTQYF.

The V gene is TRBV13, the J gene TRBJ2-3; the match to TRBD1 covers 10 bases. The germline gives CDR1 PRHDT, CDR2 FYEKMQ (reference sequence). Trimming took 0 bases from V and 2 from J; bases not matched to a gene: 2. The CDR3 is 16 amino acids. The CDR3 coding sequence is TGTGCCAGCAGCTTAGGGACAGGGGGCAACACAGATACGCAGTATTTT. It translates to CASSLGTGGNTDTQYF.